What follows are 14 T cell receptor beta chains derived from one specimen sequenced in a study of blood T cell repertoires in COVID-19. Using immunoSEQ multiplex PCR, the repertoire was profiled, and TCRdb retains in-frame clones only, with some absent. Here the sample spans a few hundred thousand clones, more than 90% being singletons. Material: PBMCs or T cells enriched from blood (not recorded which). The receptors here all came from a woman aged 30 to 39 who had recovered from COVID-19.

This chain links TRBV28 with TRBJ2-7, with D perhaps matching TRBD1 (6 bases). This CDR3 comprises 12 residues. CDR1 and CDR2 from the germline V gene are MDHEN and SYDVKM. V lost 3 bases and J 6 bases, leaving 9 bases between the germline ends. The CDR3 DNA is TGTGCCAGCAGTTTTGGGGGCGGCGAGCAGTACTTC. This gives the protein CASSFGGGEQYF.

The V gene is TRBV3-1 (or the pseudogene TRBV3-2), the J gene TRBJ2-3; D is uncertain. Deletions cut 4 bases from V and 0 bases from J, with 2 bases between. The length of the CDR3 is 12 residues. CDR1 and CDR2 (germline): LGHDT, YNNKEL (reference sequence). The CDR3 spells CASSPSTDTQYF. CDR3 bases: TGTGCCAGCAGCCCAAGCACAGATACGCAGTATTTT.

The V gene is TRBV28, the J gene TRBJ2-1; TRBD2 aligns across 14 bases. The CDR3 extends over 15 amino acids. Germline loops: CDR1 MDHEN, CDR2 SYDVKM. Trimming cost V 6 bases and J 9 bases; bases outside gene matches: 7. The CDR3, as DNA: TGTGCCAGCAGGGAAGGGACTAGCGGGAGTGTTGAGCAGTTCTTC. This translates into CASREGTSGSVEQFF.

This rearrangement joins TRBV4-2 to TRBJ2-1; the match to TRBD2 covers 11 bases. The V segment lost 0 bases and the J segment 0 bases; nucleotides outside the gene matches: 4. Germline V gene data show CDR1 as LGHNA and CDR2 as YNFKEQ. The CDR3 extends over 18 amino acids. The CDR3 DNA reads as TGTGCCAGCAGCCAAGAGGGGACTAGCGGCAGCTCCTACAATGAGCAGTTCTTC. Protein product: CASSQEGTSGSSYNEQFF.

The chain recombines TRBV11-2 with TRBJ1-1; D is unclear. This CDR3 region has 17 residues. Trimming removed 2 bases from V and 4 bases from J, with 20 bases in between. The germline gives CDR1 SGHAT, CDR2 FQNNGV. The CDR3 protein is CASSLTPRPRLGTEAFF. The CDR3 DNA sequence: TGTGCCAGCAGCTTAACGCCGCGCCCGCGACTGGGCACTGAAGCTTTCTTT.

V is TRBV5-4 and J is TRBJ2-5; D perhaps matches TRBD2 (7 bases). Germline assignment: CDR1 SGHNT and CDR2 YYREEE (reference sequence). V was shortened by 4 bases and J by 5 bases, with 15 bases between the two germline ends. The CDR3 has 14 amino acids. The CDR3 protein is CASSPGGRVETQYF. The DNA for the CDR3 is TGTGCCAGCAGCCCCGGGGGGCGGGTGGAGACCCAGTACTTC.

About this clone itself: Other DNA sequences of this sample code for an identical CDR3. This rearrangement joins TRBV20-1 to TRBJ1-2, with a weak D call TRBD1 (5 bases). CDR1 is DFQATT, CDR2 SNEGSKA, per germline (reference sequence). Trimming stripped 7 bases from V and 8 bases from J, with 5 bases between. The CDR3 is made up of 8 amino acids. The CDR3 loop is CSGGGYTF. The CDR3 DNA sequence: TGCAGTGGGGGCGGCTACACCTTC.

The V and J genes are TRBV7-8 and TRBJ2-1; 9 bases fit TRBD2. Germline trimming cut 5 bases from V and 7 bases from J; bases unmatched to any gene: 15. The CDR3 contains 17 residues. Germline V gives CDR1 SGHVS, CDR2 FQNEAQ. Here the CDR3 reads CASSLPDYRGRDNEQFF. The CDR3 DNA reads TGTGCCAGCAGCCTTCCTGACTATCGCGGGAGGGATAATGAGCAGTTCTTC.

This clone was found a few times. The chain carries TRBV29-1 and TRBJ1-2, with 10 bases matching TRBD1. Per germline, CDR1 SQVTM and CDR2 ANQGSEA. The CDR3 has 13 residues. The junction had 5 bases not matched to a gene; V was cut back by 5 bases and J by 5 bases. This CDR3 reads CSVPTGGAYGYTF. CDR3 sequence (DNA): TGCAGCGTTCCGACAGGGGGCGCGTATGGCTACACCTTC.

The CDR3 DNA reads as TGTGCCAGCAGCTTCAGACAGGGGTCGGGAGATACGCAGTATTTT. Translated: CASSFRQGSGDTQYF. V and J are TRBV11-2 and TRBJ2-3; 8 bases are shared with TRBD1. CDR1 SGHAT and CDR2 FQNNGV come from the germline V gene. With V trimmed by 3 bases and J by 5 bases, 7 bases remained unmatched. The CDR3 runs 15 residues.

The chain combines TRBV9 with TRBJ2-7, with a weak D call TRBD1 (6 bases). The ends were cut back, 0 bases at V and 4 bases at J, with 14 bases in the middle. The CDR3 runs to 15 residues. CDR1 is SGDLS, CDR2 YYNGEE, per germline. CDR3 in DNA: TGTGCCAGCAGCGTAGCCGATCGGACAGTTTACGAGCAGTACTTC. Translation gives CASSVADRTVYEQYF.

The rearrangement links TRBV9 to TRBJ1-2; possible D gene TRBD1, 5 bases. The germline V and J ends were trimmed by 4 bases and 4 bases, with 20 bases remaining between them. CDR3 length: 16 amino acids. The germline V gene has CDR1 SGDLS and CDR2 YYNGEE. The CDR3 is CASSRTGGVRIYGYTF. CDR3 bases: TGTGCCAGCAGCCGCACTGGGGGGGTAAGGATCTATGGCTACACCTTC. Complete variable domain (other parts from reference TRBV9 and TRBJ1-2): DSGVTQTPKHLITATGQRVTLRCSPRSGDLSVYWYQQSLDQGLQFLIQYYNGEERAKGNILERFSAQQFPDLHSELNLSSLELGDSALYFCASSRTGGVRIYGYTFGSGTRLTVV.

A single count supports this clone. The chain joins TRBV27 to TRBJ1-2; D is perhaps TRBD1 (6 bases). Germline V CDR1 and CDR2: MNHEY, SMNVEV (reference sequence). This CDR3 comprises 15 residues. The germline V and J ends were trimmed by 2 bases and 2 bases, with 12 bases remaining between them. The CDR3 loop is CASSLAQGSNYGYTF. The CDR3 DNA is TGTGCCAGCAGTTTAGCTCAGGGGTCAAACTATGGCTACACCTTC.

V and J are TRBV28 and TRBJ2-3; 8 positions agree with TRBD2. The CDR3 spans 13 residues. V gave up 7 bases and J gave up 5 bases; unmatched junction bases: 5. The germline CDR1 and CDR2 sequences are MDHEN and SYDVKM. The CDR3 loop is CASTAGAVDTQYF. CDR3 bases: TGTGCCAGCACAGCGGGAGCGGTAGATACGCAGTATTTT.